Listed below are T cell receptor beta chains from one sample, sequenced in a study of blood T cell repertoires in COVID-19. The data were produced by immunoSEQ multiplex PCR, yet TCRdb's version contains in-frame clones alone and is incomplete. Counted here are over 250,000 clones, around 82% occurring once; the ten biggest clones make up 8% to 9.5%. Sequencing used peripheral blood. The source is a woman between 45 and 60 years old who had recovered from COVID-19. The conserved cysteine and the conserved F or W are not part of the CDR3 here. The order of the fields is V gene, J gene, clone size, CDR3 protein. Some rows have no size entry. The others give once, few or many, or a class for an expanded clone.

V gene: TRBV14
J gene: TRBJ1-2
clone size: .
CDR3 protein: ASSLTRDRPNYGYT

V gene: TRBV7-2
J gene: TRBJ1-5
clone size: once
CDR3 protein: ASSFQGWSNQPQH

V gene: TRBV6-2/TRBV6-3
J gene: TRBJ2-1
clone size: .
CDR3 protein: ASSSLPSITPQGEQF

V gene: TRBV4-1
J gene: TRBJ1-1
clone size: .
CDR3 protein: ASRPNDSKDTEAF

V gene: TRBV9
J gene: TRBJ1-5
clone size: .
CDR3 protein: ASSVGAELGQLGQPQH

V gene: TRBV7-3
J gene: TRBJ2-3
clone size: .
CDR3 protein: ASSLGPTDTQY

V gene: TRBV27
J gene: TRBJ2-7
clone size: .
CDR3 protein: ASSFTGLPEQY

V gene: TRBV5-4
J gene: TRBJ1-3
clone size: .
CDR3 protein: ASSVAGAGNTIY

V gene: TRBV7-8
J gene: TRBJ1-6
clone size: .
CDR3 protein: ASSQLGTGGSPLH

V gene: TRBV3-1/TRBV3-2
J gene: TRBJ1-2
clone size: .
CDR3 protein: ASSQGPGYGYT

V gene: TRBV28
J gene: TRBJ1-1
clone size: few
CDR3 protein: ASSPTGGAGNTEAF

V gene: TRBV28
J gene: TRBJ2-1
clone size: .
CDR3 protein: ASSSSGTGSFHEQF

V gene: TRBV7-2
J gene: TRBJ2-7
clone size: .
CDR3 protein: ASSTQGSYEQY

V gene: TRBV27
J gene: TRBJ2-7
clone size: .
CDR3 protein: ASSLNGIWAVEQY

V gene: TRBV7-9
J gene: TRBJ2-7
clone size: .
CDR3 protein: ASSLGTYEQY

V gene: TRBV13
J gene: TRBJ2-3
clone size: once
CDR3 protein: ASSLRGGPGDTQY

V gene: TRBV29-1
J gene: TRBJ1-5
clone size: .
CDR3 protein: SVLGQGGGYNQPQH

V gene: TRBV5-1
J gene: TRBJ2-7
clone size: .
CDR3 protein: ASSTKPGHLGEQY

V gene: TRBV4-3
J gene: TRBJ2-1
clone size: once
CDR3 protein: ASSQGTSGGNEQF

V gene: TRBV7-9
J gene: TRBJ1-5
clone size: .
CDR3 protein: ASSLSGGGNQPQH

V gene: TRBV29-1
J gene: TRBJ1-1
clone size: .
CDR3 protein: SVVIGPSGTEAF

V gene: TRBV4-1
J gene: TRBJ1-2
clone size: .
CDR3 protein: ASSQDSGGNYGYT

V gene: TRBV29-1
J gene: TRBJ2-3
clone size: once
CDR3 protein: SGREGPDTQY

V gene: TRBV7-8
J gene: TRBJ2-1
clone size: few
CDR3 protein: ASSSAGVVGHNEQF

V gene: TRBV7-2
J gene: TRBJ2-7
clone size: .
CDR3 protein: ASSLEPGTGGRQEQY

V gene: TRBV6-2/TRBV6-3
J gene: TRBJ2-7
clone size: .
CDR3 protein: ASSFPTGIPLSYEQY

V gene: TRBV29-1
J gene: TRBJ1-2
clone size: .
CDR3 protein: SVEEGLTNYGYT

V gene: TRBV18
J gene: TRBJ2-6
clone size: once
CDR3 protein: ASSPTGTSGANVLT

V gene: TRBV4-2
J gene: TRBJ1-5
clone size: .
CDR3 protein: ASSPERVVAGQPQH

V gene: TRBV5-1
J gene: TRBJ2-1
clone size: .
CDR3 protein: ASSPSGNYNEQF

V gene: TRBV5-1
J gene: TRBJ1-3
clone size: .
CDR3 protein: ASSLLPPVGGSGNTIY